A selection of T cell receptor beta chains follows, all from one sample in a study of cytomegalovirus exposure and HLA in healthy donors. Using immunoSEQ multiplex PCR, the repertoire was profiled, and TCRdb retains in-frame clones only, with some absent. The table has roughly 220,000 clones, around 86% seen once. The sample comprised PBMCs. These receptors were taken from a woman aged 40 to 50 in good health and CMV-seronegative. Each CDR3 is given with its conserved first and last residue. Each record gives: CDR3 protein, CDR3 DNA, J gene, V gene, CDR3 length, D gene, clone size. A D gene is named only where the DNA matches it firmly. Clone size is not always given. Where it is, it says once, few, many or a class for expanded clones.

CASSIASRGSSYEQYF | TGTGCCAGTAGTATAGCTTCCCGGGGGTCCTCCTACGAGCAGTACTTC | TRBJ2-7 | TRBV19 | 16 | . | .
CASSPRGDTYEQYF | TGTGCCAGCAGCCCCCGGGGTGACACCTACGAGCAGTACTTC | TRBJ2-7 | TRBV27 | 14 | . | .
CASSYRSGRETQYF | TGTGCCAGCAGTTACCGAAGCGGGAGGGAGACCCAGTACTTC | TRBJ2-5 | TRBV6-5 | 14 | TRBD2 | .
CASSAEVHLSSYNEQFF | TGTGCCAGCAGTGCCGAAGTCCACCTGAGCTCCTACAATGAGCAGTTCTTC | TRBJ2-1 | TRBV6-4 | 17 | . | .
CASSELTSGTVYEQYF | TGCGCCAGCAGTGAGCTCACTAGCGGGACAGTCTACGAGCAGTACTTC | TRBJ2-7 | TRBV10-2 | 16 | TRBD2 | .
CAWNSGSGNEQFF | TGTGCCTGGAATAGCGGGAGCGGCAATGAGCAGTTCTTC | TRBJ2-1 | TRBV30 | 13 | TRBD2 | .
CASSEPGQGGEQYF | TGTGCCAGCAGCGAGCCGGGACAGGGTGGAGAGCAGTACTTC | TRBJ2-7 | TRBV6-6 | 14 | TRBD1 | once
CASSPRASGRLYNEQFF | TGCGCCAGCAGCCCGAGAGCTAGCGGGAGGTTATACAATGAGCAGTTCTTC | TRBJ2-1 | TRBV5-1 | 17 | TRBD2 | .
CASSQARALVEQFF | TGCGCCAGCAGCCAGGCTAGAGCTCTAGTAGAGCAGTTCTTC | TRBJ2-1 | TRBV4-1 | 14 | . | .
CASSLTTGTGELFF | TGCGCCAGCAGCTTGACAACAGGGACCGGGGAGCTGTTTTTT | TRBJ2-2 | TRBV5-1 | 14 | . | .
CASIPGQGRNEQYF | TGTGCCAGCATCCCCGGACAGGGTCGGAACGAGCAGTACTTC | TRBJ2-7 | TRBV27 | 14 | TRBD1 | .
CASSSELAGGTYEQYF | TGTGCCAGCAGTTCAGAACTAGCGGGAGGAACCTACGAGCAGTACTTC | TRBJ2-7 | TRBV25-1 | 16 | TRBD2 | .
CASSPNLAGGTTNEKLFF | TGTGCCAGCAGCCCAAACCTCGCGGGGGGAACAACTAATGAAAAACTGTTTTTT | TRBJ1-4 | TRBV5-4 | 18 | . | .
CASSQRGGEQFF | TGTGCCAGCAGCCAAAGGGGGGGTGAGCAGTTCTTC | TRBJ2-1 | TRBV7-6 | 12 | . | .
CASSGRSGRDPYNEQFF | TGTGCCAGCAGTGGGCGTAGCGGGAGGGATCCCTACAATGAGCAGTTCTTC | TRBJ2-1 | TRBV6-1 | 17 | TRBD2 | .
CASSPHPGLNSQETQYF | TGTGCCAGCAGCCCTCACCCCGGACTAAATAGCCAAGAGACCCAGTACTTC | TRBJ2-5 | TRBV2 | 17 | . | .
CASSQDPGGGNTIYF | TGTGCCAGCAGCCAAGATCCAGGAGGTGGAAACACCATATATTTT | TRBJ1-3 | TRBV14 | 15 | . | few
CATSRGIVPQYF | TGTGCCACCAGCAGAGGTATCGTCCCGCAGTATTTT | TRBJ2-3 | TRBV15 | 12 | . | once
CASSQDRVAAYNEQFF | TGCGCCAGCAGCCAAGATAGAGTAGCGGCATACAATGAGCAGTTCTTC | TRBJ2-1 | TRBV4-1 | 16 | . | once
CASNRLVSTDTQYF | TGTGCCAGCAACAGACTAGTGAGCACAGATACGCAGTATTTT | TRBJ2-3 | TRBV6-1 | 14 | . | .
CASSQVTSGRDTQYF | TGTGCCAGCAGCCAGGTGACTAGCGGGAGGGATACGCAGTATTTT | TRBJ2-3 | TRBV7-9 | 15 | TRBD2 | .
CASSSPAGVGDTQYF | TGTGCCAGCAGTTCCCCAGCGGGAGTGGGAGATACGCAGTATTTT | TRBJ2-3 | TRBV28 | 15 | TRBD2 | .
CASSPKRLAGGVNEQFF | TGTGCCAGCAGCCCCAAGAGACTAGCGGGAGGAGTTAATGAGCAGTTCTTC | TRBJ2-1 | TRBV7-3 | 17 | TRBD2 | .
CASSQDPPGLAGEGAGANVLTF | TGTGCCAGCAGCCAAGATCCCCCGGGACTAGCGGGAGAGGGAGCAGGGGCCAACGTCCTGACTTTC | TRBJ2-6 | TRBV4-2 | 22 | TRBD2 | .
CASSHETTPLAGHTGELFF | TGTGCCAGCAGCCACGAAACCACCCCACTAGCGGGGCACACCGGGGAGCTGTTTTTT | TRBJ2-2 | TRBV4-2 | 19 | TRBD2 | .
CASSLVSGNSYNEQFF | TGTGCCAGCAGCTTAGTGTCGGGGAACTCCTACAATGAGCAGTTCTTC | TRBJ2-1 | TRBV11-2 | 16 | . | .
CASSARDSRTGELFF | TGTGCCAGCAGCGCACGGGACAGCCGAACCGGGGAGCTGTTTTTT | TRBJ2-2 | TRBV7-9 | 15 | TRBD1 | .
CASSPRDRGGTEAFF | TGTGCCAGCAGCCCCCGGGACAGGGGTGGCACTGAAGCTTTCTTT | TRBJ1-1 | TRBV7-9 | 15 | TRBD1 | .
CAISEFGAGQETQYF | TGTGCCATCAGTGAGTTTGGGGCGGGGCAAGAGACCCAGTACTTC | TRBJ2-5 | TRBV10-3 | 15 | . | few
CASSDYSPSRDTKRETQYF | TGTGCCAGCAGTGATTACTCCCCCTCGAGGGACACAAAAAGGGAGACCCAGTACTTC | TRBJ2-5 | TRBV6-1 | 19 | . | once
CASKTQGSKNYEQYF | TGTGCCAGCAAAACACAGGGTTCCAAAAACTACGAGCAGTACTTC | TRBJ2-7 | TRBV6-5 | 15 | . | .
CASSWTSGNTGELFF | TGCGCCAGCAGTTGGACTAGCGGGAACACCGGGGAGCTGTTTTTT | TRBJ2-2 | TRBV5-1 | 15 | TRBD2 | .
CAIATGGQSNEKLFF | TGTGCCATCGCGACAGGGGGTCAGTCTAATGAAAAACTGTTTTTT | TRBJ1-4 | TRBV10-3 | 15 | TRBD1 | .
CASSLAPAGDYNEQFF | TGCGCCAGCAGCTTGGCCCCAGCAGGGGACTACAATGAGCAGTTCTTC | TRBJ2-1 | TRBV5-1 | 16 | . | .
CASSLAGFSGELFF | TGCGCCAGCAGCCTAGCGGGATTTTCCGGGGAGCTGTTTTTT | TRBJ2-2 | TRBV10-1 | 14 | TRBD2 | .
CASTTSHYNEQFF | TGTGCCTCCACAACTAGCCACTACAATGAGCAGTTCTTC | TRBJ2-1 | TRBV19 | 13 | . | once
CASSSRQGGGEKLFF | TGTGCCAGCAGCTCGAGACAGGGAGGAGGGGAAAAACTGTTTTTT | TRBJ1-4 | TRBV7-8 | 15 | TRBD1 | .
CASSQPGWGSGIVREQFF | TGTGCCAGCAGTCAACCAGGTTGGGGTAGCGGGATAGTCAGAGAGCAGTTCTTC | TRBJ2-1 | TRBV27 | 18 | TRBD2 | .
CAWSALGSYGYTF | TGTGCCTGGAGTGCCCTAGGCAGTTATGGCTACACCTTC | TRBJ1-2 | TRBV30 | 13 | . | .
CASQNVGGGAFF | TGTGCCTCCCAAAACGTGGGGGGGGGAGCTTTCTTT | TRBJ1-1 | TRBV30 | 12 | . | .
CASRPGLSTDTQYF | TGTGCCAGCAGACCGGGACTTTCCACAGATACGCAGTATTTT | TRBJ2-3 | TRBV6-1 | 14 | . | .
CASSLAARGGTEAFF | TGCGCCAGCAGCTTGGCCGCTAGGGGAGGGACTGAAGCTTTCTTT | TRBJ1-1 | TRBV5-1 | 15 | . | .
CASSRNIYEQYF | TGTGCCAGCAGCCGAAACATCTACGAGCAGTACTTC | TRBJ2-7 | TRBV11-2 | 12 | . | .
CASSISARGPYEQYF | TGTGCCAGTAGTATCTCGGCCAGGGGTCCCTACGAGCAGTACTTC | TRBJ2-7 | TRBV19 | 15 | . | .
CASAADTVLEAFF | TGCGCCAGCGCCGCTGACACGGTCCTTGAAGCTTTCTTT | TRBJ1-1 | TRBV5-1 | 13 | . | .
CASSPGTQPVYEQYF | TGTGCCAGCAGCCCCGGGACACAGCCAGTCTACGAGCAGTACTTC | TRBJ2-7 | TRBV5-6 | 15 | . | .
CATKVGVSYTEAFF | TGTGCCACCAAAGTGGGCGTATCCTACACTGAAGCTTTCTTT | TRBJ1-1 | TRBV6-5 | 14 | . | .
CASSLINAAGGRTDTQYF | TGTGCCAGCAGTTTGATTAATGCGGCGGGAGGCCGCACAGATACGCAGTATTTT | TRBJ2-3 | TRBV28 | 18 | TRBD2 | .
CASRTGAYGYTF | TGTGCCAGCAGGACAGGGGCCTATGGCTACACCTTC | TRBJ1-2 | TRBV28 | 12 | TRBD1 | few
CASSIAGRATDTQYF | TGTGCCAGTAGTATAGCGGGCAGGGCGACAGATACGCAGTATTTT | TRBJ2-3 | TRBV19 | 15 | . | .
CASSQEDRASGNTIYF | TGTGCCAGCAGCCAGGAGGACAGGGCGTCTGGAAACACCATATATTTT | TRBJ1-3 | TRBV4-2 | 16 | TRBD1 | .
CASRRGSGNTIYF | TGCGCCAGCCGACGGGGCTCTGGAAACACCATATATTTT | TRBJ1-3 | TRBV5-1 | 13 | . | .
CASSFRTGPTETQYF | TGTGCCAGTAGTTTCCGGACAGGGCCAACAGAGACCCAGTACTTC | TRBJ2-5 | TRBV19 | 15 | TRBD1 | few
CASSLYPLEWPQHF | TGCGCCAGCAGCTTGTACCCCCTCGAGTGGCCCCAGCATTTT | TRBJ1-5 | TRBV5-1 | 14 | . | .
CASSRGLAGQETQYF | TGCGCCAGCAGCCGAGGACTAGCGGGACAAGAGACCCAGTACTTC | TRBJ2-5 | TRBV4-1 | 15 | TRBD2 | once
CSAVRETQYF | TGCAGCGCCGTCCGGGAGACCCAGTACTTC | TRBJ2-5 | TRBV29-1 | 10 | . | .